This T cell receptor beta chain was retrieved from a study of human CD8 memory T cell subsets. This CDR3 is 11 amino acids long. Germline CDR1 DFQATT, CDR2 SNEGSKA (reference sequence). The authors identified stem-like memory CD8+ T cells (TSTEM) as CCR7+ PD-1- TIGIT-. The PBMC came from buffy coats of healthy donors. Total CD8+ T cells underwent enrichment via negative magnetic separation. For every subset, the RNA was derived from duplicate vials of more than 120,000 sorted CD8+ T cells. Investigators built TCR beta libraries using UMI-labeled 5' RACE. TCRdb derives one entry per CDR3 protein from the 5' RACE reads, leaving out DNA. Its clone listing holds some 9,600 distinct CDR3 sequences.

This sequence was found in a human donor in good health. The rearrangement links TRBV20-1 to TRBJ2-5. Material for sequencing was CD8+ stem-like memory T cells (TSCM and TCM) sorted from PBMCs. The sample's subset: stem-like memory CD8 T cells (TSTEM), CCR7+ PD-1- TIGIT-. CDR3: CSASGEETQYF.